This TCR beta chain was captured in a study of naive and memory T cell subsets. Two oligonucleotides, mixed equimolar, formed the beta constant-region primer covering TRBC1 and TRBC2. Nested alpha and beta constant-region primers with the SP2 primer drove four PCR rounds on ligated cDNA. TCRdb reprocessed the UMI-ligation and nested PCR reads with MiXCR, giving one entry per CDR3 protein. The sample consists of around 140,000 distinct CDR3 sequences, 20% to 25% of them appearing once. V shed 5 bases, J shed 0 bases, and the junction held 3 bases outside the gene matches. The CDR3 sequence is 16 residues long. The germline V gene encodes CDR1 MDHEN and CDR2 SYDVKM. Overall study results and limits: Naive repertoires, especially CD8, held a few larger clonotypes, possibly memory cells re-expressing CD45RA. No ground truth validated the naive and memory repertoire findings. From naive to CM, EM and EMRA, diversity decreased and Gini increased.

This clonotype was counted a few times. Its antigen is not identified. The source material was naive CD4+ T cells from blood. The chain carries TRBV28 and TRBJ2-6; 8 bases agree with TRBD2. This sequence was found in a human donor in good health. CDR3 in amino acids: CASSAGTSSGANVLTF. CDR3 nucleotides: TGTGCCAGCAGTGCTGGGACTAGCTCTGGGGCCAACGTCCTGACTTTC.